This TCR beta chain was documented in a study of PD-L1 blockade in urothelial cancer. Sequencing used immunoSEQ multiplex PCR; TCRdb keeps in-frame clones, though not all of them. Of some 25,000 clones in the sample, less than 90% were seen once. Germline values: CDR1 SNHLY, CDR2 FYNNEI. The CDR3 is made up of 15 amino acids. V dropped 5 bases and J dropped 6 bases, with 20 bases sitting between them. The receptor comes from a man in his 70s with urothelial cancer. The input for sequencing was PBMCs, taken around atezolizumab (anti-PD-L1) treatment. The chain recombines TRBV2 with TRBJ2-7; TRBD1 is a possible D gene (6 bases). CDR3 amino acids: CASSLQGSTFGEQYF. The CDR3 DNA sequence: TGTGCCAGCAGTTTACAGGGTTCCACGTTTGGCGAGCAGTACTTC.